This is a list of T cell receptor beta chains from one sample in a study of cytomegalovirus exposure and HLA in healthy donors. Using immunoSEQ multiplex PCR, the repertoire was profiled, and TCRdb retains in-frame clones only, with some absent. The data contain 200,000 to 250,000 clones, around 80% of them seen just once; the ten biggest clones take up 5.4%. Sequencing was done on a sample of PBMCs. The receptors stem from a woman in her forties in good health and CMV-seropositive. Each CDR3 is given with its conserved first and last residue.

>TRBJ2-1|TRBV7-9
CASSLPPGLAGNEQFF
>TRBJ2-5|TRBV5-4
CASSLGSQGAETQYF
>TRBJ2-1|TRBV11-2
CASSLGTSGRVGEQFF
>TRBJ1-1|TRBV10-3
CAINSNTGETEAFF
>TRBJ1-2|TRBV4-2
CASSQDLSQAYTF
>TRBJ2-1|TRBV9
CASSVAPPGDEQFF
>TRBJ1-1|TRBV7-9
CASSLERSTEAFF
>TRBJ1-1|TRBV21-1
CASTTTAGANTEAFF
>TRBJ2-7|TRBV10-1
CASSESGLDYEQYF
>TRBJ1-1|TRBV2
CASSEGGRTEAFF
>TRBJ1-1|TRBV4-2
CASSQEGRGRRAREAFF
>TRBJ2-2|TRBV7-9
CASSHPRGITGELFF
>TRBJ1-2|TRBV19
CASSIAGLSYGYTF
>TRBJ1-6|TRBV10-3
CAISEGAYNSPLHF
>TRBJ1-2|TRBV18
CASSPGTGSNGYTF
>TRBJ1-1|TRBV4-3
CASSHVSMNTEAFF
>TRBJ1-5|TRBV7-2
CASSIRGNGDQPQHF